The present TCR beta chain was sequenced within a study of shared clonotypes between healthy human individuals. As for the study in general: Three plates each covered CD4 naive and memory; CD8 naive two, CD8 memory one.

Per germline, CDR1 MNHEY and CDR2 SMNVEV (reference sequence). Unmatched junction bases numbered 14, after V lost 6 bases and J lost 7 bases. The CDR3 has 15 amino acids. Clones were read by immunoSEQ multiplex PCR, and TCRdb kept only the in-frame ones, dropping some. The top ten clones hold approximately 1.5% of a sample with about 1 million clones, around four fifths of them seen once. Sequencing input: memory CD4+ T cells sorted from blood. The subset here: CD45RA-negative fraction. The V call is TRBV27, the J call TRBJ2-7; 8 nucleotides agree with TRBD2. The source is a man between 18 and 35 years old in good health. CDR3: CASSRTSLNRGEQYF. CDR3 in DNA: TGTGCCAGCAGCCGGACTAGCCTAAACCGAGGGGAGCAGTACTTC.